A single sample is the source of the 27 T cell receptor beta chains below, sequenced in a study of cytomegalovirus exposure and HLA in healthy donors. PCR used 60 Vbeta primers and 13 Jbeta primers. Profiled with immunoSEQ multiplex PCR; TCRdb holds only in-frame clones, not every one. The sample totals some 72,000 clones. Source material: PBMCs. Receptors originate from a man aged 30 to 45 in good health and CMV-seronegative.

As to this clone: Within the sample, other DNA sequences also encode this same CDR3. This chain joins TRBV9 and TRBJ2-3; possible D gene TRBD1, 5 bases. This CDR3 is built from 14 residues. Trimming took 0 bases from V and 3 from J, leaving 8 bases between them. Germline CDR1 reads SGDLS; CDR2 reads YYNGEE. CDR3 DNA: TGTGCCAGCAGCGTAGAGGCAGGGACAGATACGCAGTATTTT. Translation gives CASSVEAGTDTQYF.

The CDR3 loop is CSVADYQETQYF. The CDR3 coding sequence is TGCAGCGTTGCGGACTATCAAGAGACCCAGTACTTC. V and J are TRBV29-1 and TRBJ2-5, with a possible D match to TRBD2 (6 bases). Germline CDR1 is SQVTM and CDR2 is ANQGSEA. The CDR3 totals 12 residues. V shed 4 bases and J shed 2 bases, with 8 bases lying between them.

The rearrangement links TRBV6-5 to TRBJ2-7, with 7 nucleotides matching TRBD2. CDR3 length: 14 amino acids. Trimming took 2 bases from V and 3 from J; bases not matched to a gene: 4. CDR1 MNHEY and CDR2 SVGAGI come from the germline V gene. Written as DNA, the CDR3 is TGTGCCAGCAGTTACCGACTAGCAAACTACGAGCAGTACTTC. It yields the protein CASSYRLANYEQYF.

The chain joins TRBV10-3 to TRBJ2-5, with 10 bases aligning to TRBD1. V shed 5 bases, J shed 5 bases, and the junction held 8 bases outside the gene matches. Looked up from germline, CDR1 is ENHRY and CDR2 is SYGVKD. The CDR3 runs 15 residues. The CDR3 DNA reads TGTGCCATCAGTAGGTCCGGACAGGGGGGCGAGACCCAGTACTTC. Its protein product is CAISRSGQGGETQYF.

The chain recombines TRBV6-5 with TRBJ2-3; TRBD2 matches at 8 bases. The CDR3 extends over 15 amino acids. The V gene's germline CDR1 is MNHEY and CDR2 SVGAGI. Losses at the gene ends were 2 bases for V and 7 bases for J; bases not matched to a gene: 8. In DNA, the CDR3 is TGTGCCAGCAGTTACGGGACGGGGGGGGCTTATACGCAGTATTTT. Its translation is CASSYGTGGAYTQYF.

CDR3 residues: CASSLIGGSANTEAFF. In DNA, the CDR3 is TGTGCCAGCAGCCTCATTGGAGGGAGCGCGAACACTGAAGCTTTCTTT. The chain is built from TRBV7-3 and TRBJ1-1; no clear D gene. In germline, CDR1 is SGHTA, CDR2 FQGTGA. Trimming took 5 bases from V and 1 from J, leaving 17 bases between them. The CDR3 is 16 residues long.

The genes are TRBV10-3 and TRBJ1-5; weak D call: TRBD1 (6 bases). Between the trimmed V and J ends, which lost 4 bases and 6 bases, there was a span of 10 bases. Germline V gene data show CDR1 as ENHRY and CDR2 as SYGVKD. The CDR3 has 13 residues. As DNA, the CDR3 is TGTGCCATCAGTGTGGGACAAAGTCAGCCCCAGCATTTT. It yields the protein CAISVGQSQPQHF.

The V call is TRBV5-6, the J call TRBJ1-6; D not certain. Germline V gene lookup returns CDR1 SGHDT and CDR2 YYEEEE. CDR3 size: 14 residues. The V and J ends lost 0 bases and 3 bases respectively, with 4 bases between them. CDR3 protein: CASSLASYNSPLHF. The CDR3 region has the DNA TGTGCCAGCAGCTTGGCCAGCTATAATTCACCCCTCCACTTT. Drawing the rest from reference TRBV5-6 and TRBJ1-6, the complete variable domain is DAGVTQSPTHLIKTRGQQVTLRCSPKSGHDTVSWYQQALGQGPQFIFQYYEEEERQRGNFPDRFSGHQFPNYSSELNVNALLLGDSALYLCASSLASYNSPLHFGNGTRLTVT.

V and J are TRBV10-3 and TRBJ2-3; 12 bases agree with TRBD2. The CDR3 is 18 amino acids. Germline V gene data show CDR1 as ENHRY and CDR2 as SYGVKD. V gave up 2 bases and J gave up 5 bases; unmatched junction bases: 11. The CDR3 DNA reads as TGTGCCATCAGTGAGGGGACTAGCGGGCCCCCTTTGGTAGATACGCAGTATTTT. Its protein product is CAISEGTSGPPLVDTQYF.

As regards this clone: Additional DNA sequences in this sample encode the identical CDR3. V gene TRBV9 combines with J gene TRBJ1-1; D is uncertain. Germline CDR1 reads SGDLS; CDR2 reads YYNGEE. The V end was cut by 0 bases, the J end by 1 base, with 4 bases between. CDR3 length: 13 amino acids. CDR3 DNA: TGTGCCAGCAGCGTAGGGCCGAACACTGAAGCTTTCTTT. Its protein product is CASSVGPNTEAFF.

The chain recombines TRBV29-1 with TRBJ2-2, with unresolved D. The CDR3 length is 12 residues. V lost 7 bases and J lost 0, with 6 bases in between. Per the germline V gene, CDR1 is SQVTM and CDR2 is ANQGSEA. In nucleotides, the CDR3 is TGCAGCGCTCGTCCGAACACCGGGGAGCTGTTTTTT. This gives the protein CSARPNTGELFF.

The chain recombines TRBV15 with TRBJ1-1; D not certain. The CDR3 is 16 residues long. Trimming removed 1 base from V and 1 base from J, with 13 bases in between. Per germline, CDR1 LNHNV and CDR2 YYDKDF (reference sequence). This chain's CDR3 is CATSRGMSGGNTEAFF. CDR3 in DNA: TGTGCCACCAGCAGAGGAATGAGCGGAGGGAACACTGAAGCTTTCTTT.

This chain connects TRBV11-3 to TRBJ2-3, with 16 bases aligning to TRBD2. With 5 bases clipped from V and 0 bases from J, the junction kept 5 bases outside the gene matches. This CDR3 contains 18 residues. The germline V gene has CDR1 SGHNT and CDR2 YENEEA. CDR3 region: CASSLGLAGGPSTDTQYF. CDR3 sequence (DNA): TGTGCCAGCAGCCTGGGACTAGCGGGAGGGCCCAGCACAGATACGCAGTATTTT.

The chain employs TRBV6-6 and TRBJ2-7, with TRBD1 matching over 7 bases. Germline trimming cut 6 bases from V and 4 bases from J; bases unmatched to any gene: 9. The CDR3 extends over 14 amino acids. Looked up from germline, CDR1 is MNHNY and CDR2 is SVGAGI (reference sequence). The CDR3 reads CASRLSTGSYEQYF. The CDR3 nucleotides read TGTGCCAGCAGGCTGTCGACAGGGTCTTACGAGCAGTACTTC.

The rearrangement links TRBV30 to TRBJ2-5, with D hard to call. The CDR3 sequence is 12 residues long. CDR1 is GTSNPN, CDR2 SVGIG, per germline (reference sequence). V was pared by 0 bases and J by 4 bases, with 6 bases between. The CDR3 reads CAWSVFRETQYF. CDR3 bases: TGTGCCTGGAGTGTCTTTAGAGAGACCCAGTACTTC.

This rearrangement joins TRBV12-2 to TRBJ2-7; the listed D gene, TRBD2, was not tested against the DNA. TRBV12-2 is designated a pseudogene. CDR3 length: 15 residues. The CDR3 sequence is CASRLVVSRRYEQYF. The CDR3 DNA is TGTGCAAGTCGCTTAGTGGTTTCGCGGAGATACGAGCAGTACTTC.

The chain couples TRBV4-2 to TRBJ1-6, with a weak D call TRBD1 (6 bases). V was cut by 0 bases and J by 2 bases, with 8 bases left in between. This CDR3 has 16 amino acids. In germline, CDR1 is LGHNA, CDR2 YNFKEQ. The CDR3 region is CASSQEGDTYNSPLHF. The CDR3 DNA reads as TGTGCCAGCAGCCAAGAGGGGGACACCTATAATTCACCCCTCCACTTT.

The genes are TRBV18 and TRBJ1-2; 7 nucleotides line up with TRBD1. The CDR3 spans 13 residues. V trimming: 2 bases; J trimming: 7 bases; junction bases outside the gene matches: 4. Germline values: CDR1 KGHSH, CDR2 LQKENI. In nucleotides, the CDR3 is TGTGCCAGCTCACCAAATCACAGGGGTGGCTACACCTTC. It is translated as CASSPNHRGGYTF.

The chain combines TRBV4-1 with TRBJ1-1, with TRBD1 identical over 7 bases. Germline values: CDR1 MGHRA, CDR2 YSYEKL. With 6 bases clipped from V and 5 bases from J, the junction kept 9 bases outside the gene matches. The CDR3 is 14 amino acids. The CDR3 bases are TGCGCCAGCAGTAGGGGGCAGCAAGGAACTGAAGCTTTCTTT. Protein sequence: CASSRGQQGTEAFF.

This chain links TRBV11-3 with TRBJ1-2; a possible D gene is TRBD1 (5 bases). The V end lost 5 bases, the J end lost 8 bases, and 24 bases lay between the germline ends. This CDR3 is built from 16 residues. Germline V gene lookup returns CDR1 SGHNT and CDR2 YENEEA. The CDR3 is CASSEWAGRGVGGYTF. Here the CDR3 DNA reads TGTGCCAGCAGCGAATGGGCAGGGCGGGGAGTTGGGGGCTACACCTTC. The complete variable domain, with remaining parts taken from reference TRBV11-3 and TRBJ1-2, reads EAGVVQSPRYKIIEKKQPVAFWCNPISGHNTLYWYLQNLGQGPELLIRYENEEAVDDSQLPKDRFSAERLKGVDSTLKIQPAELGDSAVYLCASSEWAGRGVGGYTFGSGTRLTVV.

This sequence joins TRBV7-2 and TRBJ1-5; D ambiguous. V was pared by 1 base and J by 0 bases, with 7 bases between. Germline CDR1 and CDR2: SGHTA and FQGNSA. The CDR3 has 15 amino acids. CDR3 nucleotide sequence: TGTGCCAGCAGCTTAGGTCAGTTTAGCAATCAGCCCCAGCATTTT. This codes for CASSLGQFSNQPQHF.

This sequence joins TRBV11-3 and TRBJ1-2; a weak D match, TRBD1 (5 bases). Germline V gene sequence: CDR1 SGHNT, CDR2 YENEEA. The V end lost 5 bases, the J end lost 3 bases, and 13 bases lay between the germline ends. The CDR3 loop spans 14 amino acids. The CDR3 DNA follows: TGTGCCAGCAGCCGTGGGTCGGGGGACTATGGCTACACCTTC. This gives the protein CASSRGSGDYGYTF.

V gene TRBV25-1 combines with J gene TRBJ2-3; D is unresolved. Germline assignment: CDR1 MGHDK and CDR2 SYGVNS. Trimming cost V 5 bases and J 0 bases, with 12 bases left between them. CDR3 length: 15 residues. The DNA of the CDR3 is TGTGCCAGCAGTTCGCCCGGGTCTAGCACAGATACGCAGTATTTT. As protein: CASSSPGSSTDTQYF.

The CDR3 protein is CASSYGTPLGNNEQFF. CDR3 DNA sequence: TGTGCCAGCAGTTACGGCACTCCCCTCGGGAACAATGAGCAGTTCTTC. This sequence joins TRBV6-6 and TRBJ2-1; weak D call: TRBD2 (5 bases). The CDR3 loop spans 16 amino acids. The germline V and J ends were trimmed by 2 bases and 5 bases, with 16 bases remaining between them. Germline V gene lookup returns CDR1 MNHNY and CDR2 SVGAGI (reference sequence).

The V gene is TRBV19, the J gene TRBJ2-3; 10 positions match TRBD1. The V and J ends lost 10 bases and 6 bases, in that order; junction bases with no gene match: 13. The CDR3 length is 15 residues. Germline values: CDR1 LNHDA, CDR2 SQIVND (reference sequence). CDR3 amino acids: CATLDRGQGVDTQYF. Written as DNA, the CDR3 is TGTGCCACCTTAGACAGGGGGCAAGGGGTCGATACGCAGTATTTT.

V and J are TRBV6-1 and TRBJ2-3, with D tentatively TRBD1 (6 bases). The CDR3 spans 14 residues. With 1 base removed from V and 8 bases from J, the gap between germline ends came to 13 bases. Germline CDR1 and CDR2: MNHNS and SASEGT. The chain's CDR3 is CASSEGDKGGTQYF. The CDR3 DNA sequence: TGTGCCAGCAGTGAAGGGGACAAGGGTGGTACGCAGTATTTT.

The chain recombines TRBV6-1 with TRBJ1-5, with 11 bases aligning to TRBD1. The CDR3 is 13 amino acids. The V segment lost 9 bases and the J segment 5 bases; nucleotides outside the gene matches: 3. In germline, CDR1 is MNHNS, CDR2 SASEGT. As DNA, the CDR3 is TGTGCCAGTGGACAGGGGGCCTATCAGCCCCAGCATTTT. Translated: CASGQGAYQPQHF.